This TCR beta chain was sequenced during a study of early T cells in non-severe SARS-CoV-2 infection. About the study: Bulk RNA taken from unsorted whole blood was sequenced, leaving chains unpaired.

Study-level findings and limits: Anti-spike CD8 responses were favored in VDJdb matching, and private and CD4 specificities were missed.

As regards this clonotype: Its target is unknown.

Unique molecular identifiers were affixed to single, distinct cDNA molecules. From the 5' RACE reads, TCRdb called clonotypes with MiXCR, one entry per CDR3 protein. There are tens of thousands of distinct CDR3 sequences in the sample; about 15% occur only once, and roughly 7.2% lies in the top ten. Germline CDR1 and CDR2: MNHEY and SVGAGI. The CDR3 loop spans 11 amino acids. The germline V and J ends were trimmed by 4 bases and 8 bases, with 6 bases remaining between them. The sample consisted of whole blood. This TCR was recovered from an adult who was a healthcare worker with PCR-confirmed SARS-CoV-2 infection or an uninfected control (not recorded which). This chain connects TRBV6-5 to TRBJ2-1, with D perhaps TRBD2 (6 bases). For the CDR3, the DNA is TGTGCCAGCAGTTGGGGGGATGAGCAGTTCTTC. It specifies CASSWGDEQFF.